A selection of T cell receptor beta chains follows, all from one sample in a study of STAT5B mutations in CD4+ large granular lymphocyte leukemia. The assay was immunoSEQ multiplex PCR, and TCRdb's table has in-frame clones only and misses some. Here the sample spans 31,000 or so clones, around four fifths being singletons. Sequencing was performed on CD4+ T cells from blood buffy coats. Receptors were obtained from a human donor in good health. Both conserved end residues are part of each CDR3.

V gene,J gene,CDR3 protein
TRBV7-6,TRBJ2-5,CASSITDPETQYF
TRBV6-6,TRBJ1-5,CASRGTALNQPQHF
TRBV7-8,TRBJ1-5,CASSLGWGGNQPQHF
TRBV9,TRBJ2-2,CASSVREGGVGELFF
TRBV7-9,TRBJ2-1,CASSFGLAGAYNEQFF
TRBV2,TRBJ2-4,CASSEALALAKNIQYF
TRBV6-1,TRBJ2-7,CASSSGNSYEQYF
TRBV10-1,TRBJ2-2,CASRLGGGGRTGELFF
TRBV6-5,TRBJ2-3,CASSYMTTQYF
TRBV9,TRBJ1-5,CARPGTGPRQPQHF
TRBV5-6,TRBJ2-3,CASSQVGTDTQYF
TRBV2,NA,CASSEANRGYEQYF
TRBV9,NA,CASSVGGRGIYEQYF
TRBV5-1,TRBJ2-2,CASSWTSGRTTGELFF
TRBV7-8,TRBJ1-5,CASSSPGPHQPQHF
TRBV7-9,TRBJ2-1,CASSLVPSGNLNEQFF
TRBV29-1,TRBJ2-1,CSHSRTPRNEQFF
TRBV21-1,TRBJ2-2,CASSTDRTNNTGELFF
TRBV5-1,TRBJ2-2,CASSLVMGERPGELFF
TRBV7-9,TRBJ1-2,CASSVPGGNYGYTF
TRBV6-5,TRBJ1-5,CASSKQQGRNTPQHF
TRBV19,TRBJ1-1,CASTVPKAGTEAFF
TRBV14,TRBJ2-2,CASSQERARTSTGELFF
TRBV28,TRBJ2-2,CASSSTKGWDTGELFF